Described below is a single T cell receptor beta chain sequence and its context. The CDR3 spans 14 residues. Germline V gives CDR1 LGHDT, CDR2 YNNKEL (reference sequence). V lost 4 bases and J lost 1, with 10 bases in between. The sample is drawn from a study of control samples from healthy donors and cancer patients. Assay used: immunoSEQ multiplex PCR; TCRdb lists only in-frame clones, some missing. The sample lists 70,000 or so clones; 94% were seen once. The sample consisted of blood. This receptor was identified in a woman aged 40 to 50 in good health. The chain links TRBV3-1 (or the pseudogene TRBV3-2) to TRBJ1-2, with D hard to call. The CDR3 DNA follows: TGTGCCAGCAGCCCCGGCAGCGTTAACTATGGCTACACCTTC. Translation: CASSPGSVNYGYTF.